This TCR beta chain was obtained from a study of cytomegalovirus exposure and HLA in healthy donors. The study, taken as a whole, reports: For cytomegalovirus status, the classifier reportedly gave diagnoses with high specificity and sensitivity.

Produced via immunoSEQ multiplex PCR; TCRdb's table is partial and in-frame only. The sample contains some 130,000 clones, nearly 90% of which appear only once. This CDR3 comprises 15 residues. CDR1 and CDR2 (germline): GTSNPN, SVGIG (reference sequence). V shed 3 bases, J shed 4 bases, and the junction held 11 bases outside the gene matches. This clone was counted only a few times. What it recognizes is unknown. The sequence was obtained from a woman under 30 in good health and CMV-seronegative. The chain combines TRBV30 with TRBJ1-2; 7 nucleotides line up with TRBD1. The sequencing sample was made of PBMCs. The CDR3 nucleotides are TGTGCCTGGAGACACACAGGGGTACACCTCTATGGCTACACCTTC. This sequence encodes CAWRHTGVHLYGYTF. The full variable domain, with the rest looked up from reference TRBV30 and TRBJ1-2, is SQTIHQWPATLVQPVGSPLSLECTVEGTSNPNLYWYRQAAGRGLQLLFYSVGIGQISSEVPQNLSASRPQDRQFILSSKKLLLSDSGFYLCAWRHTGVHLYGYTFGSGTRLTVV.